The clone carrying this TCR beta chain was detected many times. Its antigen is unidentified. Germline V gives CDR1 DFQATT, CDR2 SNEGSKA (reference sequence). This CDR3 contains 12 residues. Trimming left V 2 bases short and J 5 bases short, with 10 bases between. Disease lasting under 3 months, a NOSPECS grade of at least 4, and a Clinical Activity Score of at least 3 were features of the ophthalmopathy patients. This entry is derived from a study of T cells in Graves' hyperthyroidism and ophthalmopathy. Findings and limits, study-wide: Ophthalmopathy onset followed model prediction by a median about six months. Most thyroid clonotypes expanded above 0.001 were also detected in blood.

The source material, RNA transcripts, was used to amplify TCR beta CDR3 regions. HTBI primers were used for first-round RT-PCR of the TCR CDR3. One entry per CDR3 protein, called by TCRdb with MiXCR from the multiplex PCR reads. The sample has 200,000 to 250,000 distinct CDR3 sequences, about a sixth seen once; the top ten hold around 28%. Sample: blood. The J gene is TRBJ2-7, the V gene TRBV20-1; D is unresolved. The sequence was obtained from a woman aged 18-29 years with Graves' ophthalmopathy. The CDR3 spells CSARLGIHEQYF. The CDR3 nucleotides read TGCAGTGCTAGATTGGGTATCCACGAGCAGTACTTC.